This T cell receptor (beta chain) was profiled in a study of spatial heterogeneity in lung cancer (dated by TCRdb to between 2017 and 2020). Regarding the study in general: Samples were obtained from approximately 76 patients with early-stage, untreated non-small cell lung cancer from the lung TRACERx cohort. Follow-up PBMC samples were sequenced whenever available, and the median time to follow-up was about 23 months after resection. Beta-chain transcripts were consistently detected in greater numbers than alpha-chain transcripts, which likely reflects a higher abundance of beta-chain transcripts. In the raw uncorrected reads, each unique combination of TCR and UMI appeared on average more than ten times. In non-small cell lung cancer, the study quantitatively compared TCR alpha and beta repertoires across several tumor regions, matched nontumor lung, and blood. Nonsynonymous mutation counts, determined by whole-exome sequencing of tumor tissue, were related to TCR repertoire features. Both alpha and beta chains were TCR-sequenced in 200 to 250 tumor regions, approximately 64 matched nontumor lung samples and approximately 50 PBMC samples obtained at surgery.

Explained via the paper, the time point label denotes: blood at routine non-recurrence follow-up after resection. Without any cell sorting, TCR sequencing was performed on whole RNA extracted either from tumor and nontumor lung tissue or from cryopreserved PBMC samples. A patient was chosen for TCR sequencing only when enough RNA was available from at least two tumor regions. Regarding this clonotype: Its recognized antigen is unknown. No base quality values were provided; no much bigger clone lies one nucleotide off.

Libraries were constructed by 5' RACE. Data came from a NextSeq 500. The TCR library protocol attached a unique molecular identifier to each TCR cDNA molecule to allow correction of PCR and sequencing errors. The published analysis was carried out like this. TCR identification, UMI-based error correction and CDR3 extraction were performed with Decombinator tools. Expanded TCRs were defined as those above a frequency of 2 per 1,000, corresponding to the top 1% of the tumor frequency distribution. Each repertoire was subsampled 100 times to 5,000 TCRs, after which Renyi diversity was computed with the R vegan package. CDR3 similarity networks were built from amino acid triplet string-kernel similarity, with CDR3s being connected when pairwise similarity was above 0.82. TCRdb passed the public sequencing reads through fastp at Q25 and MiXCR, retaining productive beta sequences. Rows merge per CDR3 protein into single entries with the most common DNA and genes. In this record, the V and J calls reflect TCRdb's handling and not the investigators' own analysis. The sample table contains some 30,000 distinct CDR3 sequences; only one count was recorded for about 5.2% of them. The top ten clonotypes cover around 24% of the sample.

Overall study results and their limits: Ubiquitous expanded tumor TCRs showed up in blood more often at tumor resection than at routine follow-up. Confirming at a functional level the hypothesis that regional TCRs recognize regional mutations was considered to require additional single-cell paired TCR alpha and beta sequencing. Only approximately 14 patients were included in the comparisons of baseline and follow-up blood repertoires.

Looking up the germline V gene (reference sequence) yields CDR1 SGHKS and CDR2 YYEKEE. Compared with germline, V lacks 3 bases and J lacks 6 bases; bases without a gene match: 4. The CDR3 has 15 amino acids, counting the end cysteine and phenylalanine. Only the CDR3 DNA stays, 45 bases, in frame from base 1. The source was PBMCs, collected at follow-up. This TCR came from a female donor with early-stage non-small cell lung cancer. The chain couples TRBV5-5 to TRBJ2-1; TRBD2 agrees with 12 junctional bases. The nucleotide sequence reads TGTGCCAGCAGCTCTGGACTAGCGGGGTTCAATGAGCAGTTCTTC. Its translation is CASSSGLAGFNEQFF.